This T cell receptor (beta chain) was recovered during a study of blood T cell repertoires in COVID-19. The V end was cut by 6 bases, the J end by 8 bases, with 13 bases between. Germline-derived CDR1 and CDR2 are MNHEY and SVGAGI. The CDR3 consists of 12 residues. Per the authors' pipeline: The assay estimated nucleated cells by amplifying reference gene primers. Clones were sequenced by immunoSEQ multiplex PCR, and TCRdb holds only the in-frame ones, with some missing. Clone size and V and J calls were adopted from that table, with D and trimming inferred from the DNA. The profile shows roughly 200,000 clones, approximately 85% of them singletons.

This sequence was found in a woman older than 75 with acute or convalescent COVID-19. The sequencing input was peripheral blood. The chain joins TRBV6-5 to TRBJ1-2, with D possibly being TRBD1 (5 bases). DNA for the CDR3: TGTGCCAGCAGAACCCGGGGGGACGGCTACACCTTC. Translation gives CASRTRGDGYTF.